This T cell receptor beta chain was observed in a study of blood T cell repertoires in COVID-19. Method: immunoSEQ multiplex PCR; TCRdb's copy keeps in-frame clones and lacks some. Of 260,000 or so clones listed, approximately 90% are singletons. V was clipped by 3 bases and J by 1 base; unmatched bases: 14. This CDR3 region has 19 residues. Looked up from germline, CDR1 is SGHRS and CDR2 is YFSETQ. Recruitment covered about 26 US areas and drew participants whose ages spanned roughly 18 to 90 years. Assignments of participants to cohorts depended upon their own reported clinical history. The TCR comes from a woman aged 25 to 39 with acute COVID-19. Sequenced sample: PBMCs or T cells enriched from blood (not recorded which). The V call is TRBV5-1, the J call TRBJ2-3; 10 bases line up with TRBD1. The CDR3 region is CASSSWGQGIKIGTDTQYF. DNA for the CDR3: TGCGCCAGCAGCTCCTGGGGACAGGGGATTAAGATAGGCACAGATACGCAGTATTTT.